The sequence of this TCR beta chain was determined in a study of cytomegalovirus exposure and HLA in healthy donors. Study-level points and caveats: In a later analysis, about 17,000 TCR beta sequences were associated with HLA alleles at 0.05 false discovery rate.

This clone has a handful of counts. The antigen remains unidentified. PCR amplification relied on 60 Vbeta primers (plus 13 Jbeta primers). Using immunoSEQ multiplex PCR, the repertoire was profiled, and TCRdb retains in-frame clones only, with some absent. The table records around 63,000 clones, approximately 75% of them present only once. The sample consisted of PBMCs. The clonotype originates from a man aged 55 to 70 in good health and CMV-seropositive.

CDR3 residues: CASSFQGGLAGELFF. The CDR3 DNA reads TGTGCCAGCAGCTTTCAGGGTGGCCTCGCCGGGGAGCTGTTTTTT. The gene calls are TRBV5-5 and TRBJ2-2, with D maybe TRBD1 (5 bases). V was clipped by 2 bases and J by 6 bases, with 14 bases between them. There are 15 residues in the CDR3. Germline assignment: CDR1 SGHKS and CDR2 YYEKEE (reference sequence). Supplemented by reference TRBV5-5 and TRBJ2-2, the full variable domain reads DAGVTQSPTHLIKTRGQQVTLRCSPISGHKSVSWYQQVLGQGPQFIFQYYEKEERGRGNFPDRFSARQFPNYSSELNVNALLLGDSALYLCASSFQGGLAGELFFGEGSRLTVL.